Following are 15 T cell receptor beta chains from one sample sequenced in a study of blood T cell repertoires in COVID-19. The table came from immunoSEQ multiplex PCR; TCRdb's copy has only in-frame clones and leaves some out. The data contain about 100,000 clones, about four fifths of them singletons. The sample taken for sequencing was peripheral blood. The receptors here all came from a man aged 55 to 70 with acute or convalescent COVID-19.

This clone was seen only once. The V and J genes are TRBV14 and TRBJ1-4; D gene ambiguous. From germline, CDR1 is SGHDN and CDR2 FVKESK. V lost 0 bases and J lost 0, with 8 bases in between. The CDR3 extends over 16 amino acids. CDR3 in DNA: TGTGCCAGCAGCCAAGATTCCGGTGCAACTAATGAAAAACTGTTTTTT. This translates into CASSQDSGATNEKLFF.

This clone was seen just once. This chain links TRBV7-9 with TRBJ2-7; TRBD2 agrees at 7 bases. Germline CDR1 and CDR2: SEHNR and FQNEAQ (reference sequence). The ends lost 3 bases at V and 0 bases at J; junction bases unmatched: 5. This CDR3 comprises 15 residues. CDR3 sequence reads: CASSLGGLPSYEQYV. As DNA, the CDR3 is TGTGCCAGCAGCTTGGGGGGGTTACCCTCCTACGAGCAGTACGTC.

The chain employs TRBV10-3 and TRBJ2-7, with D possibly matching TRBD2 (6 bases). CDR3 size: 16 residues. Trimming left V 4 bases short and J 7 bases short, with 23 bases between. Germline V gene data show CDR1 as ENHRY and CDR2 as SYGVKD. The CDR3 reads CAISAYTGDPSGEQYF. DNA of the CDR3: TGTGCCATCAGTGCCTATACGGGGGATCCCTCGGGTGAGCAGTACTTC.

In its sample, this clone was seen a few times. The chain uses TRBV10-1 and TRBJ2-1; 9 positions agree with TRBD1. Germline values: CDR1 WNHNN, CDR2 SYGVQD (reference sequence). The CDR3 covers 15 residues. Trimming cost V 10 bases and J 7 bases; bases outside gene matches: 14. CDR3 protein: CATQGTGTGTNEQFF. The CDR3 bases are TGCGCCACCCAGGGGACTGGGACAGGGACAAATGAGCAGTTCTTC.

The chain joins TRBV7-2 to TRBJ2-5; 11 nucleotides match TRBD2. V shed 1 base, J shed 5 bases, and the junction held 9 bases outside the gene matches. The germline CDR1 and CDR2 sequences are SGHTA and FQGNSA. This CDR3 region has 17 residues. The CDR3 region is CASSLGVTSGSRETQYF. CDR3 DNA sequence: TGTGCCAGCAGCTTAGGAGTTACTAGCGGGAGTAGGGAGACCCAGTACTTC.

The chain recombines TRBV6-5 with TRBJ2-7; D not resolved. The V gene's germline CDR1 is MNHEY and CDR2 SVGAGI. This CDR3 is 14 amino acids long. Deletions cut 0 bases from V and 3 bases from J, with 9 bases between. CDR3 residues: CASSYSNRGYEQYV. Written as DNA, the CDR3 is TGTGCCAGCAGTTACTCGAATCGAGGCTACGAGCAGTACGTC.

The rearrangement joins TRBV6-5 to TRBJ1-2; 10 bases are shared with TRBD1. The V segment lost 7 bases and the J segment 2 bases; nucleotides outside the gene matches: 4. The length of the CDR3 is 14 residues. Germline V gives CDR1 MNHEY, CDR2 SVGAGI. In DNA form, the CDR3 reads TGTGCCAGCATTGCGACAGGGGGCAACTATGGCTACACCTTC. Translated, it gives CASIATGGNYGYTF.

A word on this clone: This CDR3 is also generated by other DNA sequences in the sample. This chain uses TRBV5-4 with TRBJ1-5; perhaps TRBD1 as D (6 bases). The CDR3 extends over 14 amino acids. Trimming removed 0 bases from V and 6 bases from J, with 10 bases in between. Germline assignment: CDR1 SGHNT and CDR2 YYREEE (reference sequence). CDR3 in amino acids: CASSLGGGGQPQHF. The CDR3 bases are TGTGCCAGCAGCTTGGGGGGAGGGGGTCAGCCCCAGCATTTT.

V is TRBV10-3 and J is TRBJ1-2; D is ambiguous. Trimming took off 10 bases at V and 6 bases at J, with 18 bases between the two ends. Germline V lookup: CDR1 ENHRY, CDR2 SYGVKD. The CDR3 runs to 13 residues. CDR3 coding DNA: TGTGCCAACACGAGGACCGCGGGCCATGGCTACACCTTC. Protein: CANTRTAGHGYTF.

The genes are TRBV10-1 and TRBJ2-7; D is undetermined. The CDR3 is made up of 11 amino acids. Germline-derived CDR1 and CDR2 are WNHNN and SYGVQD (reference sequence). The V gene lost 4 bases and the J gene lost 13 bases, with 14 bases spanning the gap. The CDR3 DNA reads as TGCGCCAGCAGTGGTCCGGTGGTCCTTTACGTC. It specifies CASSGPVVLYV.

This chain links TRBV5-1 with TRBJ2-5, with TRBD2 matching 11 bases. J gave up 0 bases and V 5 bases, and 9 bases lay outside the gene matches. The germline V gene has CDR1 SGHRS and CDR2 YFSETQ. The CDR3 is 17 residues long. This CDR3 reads CASRRGTSGLYQETQYF. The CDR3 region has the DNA TGCGCCAGCAGACGCGGGACTAGCGGATTGTACCAAGAGACCCAGTACTTC.

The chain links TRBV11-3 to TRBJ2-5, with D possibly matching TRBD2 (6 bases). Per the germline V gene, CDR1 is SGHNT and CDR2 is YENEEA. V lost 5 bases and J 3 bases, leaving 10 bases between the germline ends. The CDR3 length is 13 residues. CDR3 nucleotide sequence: TGTGCCAGCAGCCTTGGACTAAAAGAGACCCAGTACTTC. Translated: CASSLGLKETQYF.

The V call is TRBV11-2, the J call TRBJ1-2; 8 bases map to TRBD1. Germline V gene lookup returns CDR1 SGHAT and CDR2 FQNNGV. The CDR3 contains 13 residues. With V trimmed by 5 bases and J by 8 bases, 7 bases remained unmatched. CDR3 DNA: TGTGCCAGCAGCCCCGACAGGGGACGCGGCTACACCTTC. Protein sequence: CASSPDRGRGYTF. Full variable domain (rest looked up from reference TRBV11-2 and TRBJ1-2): EAGVAQSPRYKIIEKRQSVAFWCNPISGHATLYWYQQILGQGPKLLIQFQNNGVVDDSQLPKDRFSAERLKGVDSTLKIQPAKLEDSAVYLCASSPDRGRGYTFGSGTRLTVV.

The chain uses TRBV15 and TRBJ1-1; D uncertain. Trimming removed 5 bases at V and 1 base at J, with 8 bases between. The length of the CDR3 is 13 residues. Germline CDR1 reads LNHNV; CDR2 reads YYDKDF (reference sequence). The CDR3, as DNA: TGTGCCACCAGCGTTCAGAAGAACACTGAAGCTTTCTTT. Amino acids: CATSVQKNTEAFF.

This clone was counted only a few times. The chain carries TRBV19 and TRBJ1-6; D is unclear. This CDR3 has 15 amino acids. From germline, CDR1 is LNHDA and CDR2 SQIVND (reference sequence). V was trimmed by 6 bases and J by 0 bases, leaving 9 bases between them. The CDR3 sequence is CASRKESSYNSPLHF. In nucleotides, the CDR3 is TGTGCCAGTAGAAAGGAGAGCTCCTATAATTCACCCCTCCACTTT.